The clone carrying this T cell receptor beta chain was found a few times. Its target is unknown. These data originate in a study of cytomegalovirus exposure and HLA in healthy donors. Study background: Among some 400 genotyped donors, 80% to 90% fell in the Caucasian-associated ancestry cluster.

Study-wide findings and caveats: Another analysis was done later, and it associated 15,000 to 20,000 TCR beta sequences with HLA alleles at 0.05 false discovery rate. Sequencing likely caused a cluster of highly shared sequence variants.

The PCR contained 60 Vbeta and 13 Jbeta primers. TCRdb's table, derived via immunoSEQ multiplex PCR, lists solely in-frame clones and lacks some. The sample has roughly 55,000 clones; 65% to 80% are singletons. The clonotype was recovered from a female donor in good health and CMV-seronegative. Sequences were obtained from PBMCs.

CDR3 in DNA: TGTGCCAGCAGTTATTCTAGCGGAAAAACCGGGGAGCTGTTTTTT. This encodes CASSYSSGKTGELFF. V usage is TRBV6-6 and J usage is TRBJ2-2; 7 bases line up with TRBD2. The CDR3 totals 15 residues. With 3 bases clipped from V and 5 bases from J, the junction kept 6 bases outside the gene matches. Germline V lookup: CDR1 MNHNY, CDR2 SVGAGI (reference sequence).